Listed below are T cell receptor beta chains from one sample, sequenced in a study of T cells in Graves' hyperthyroidism and ophthalmopathy. TCRdb itself ran the multiplex PCR reads through MiXCR, one entry per CDR3 protein. The sample consists of 370,000 or so distinct CDR3 sequences, around 25% of them appearing once. The material sequenced was blood. These receptors were obtained from a man in his forties or fifties with Graves' hyperthyroidism. Each CDR3 is given with its conserved first and last residue. A D gene is named only where the DNA matches it firmly. Not every row has a clone size; where given, it reads once, few, many or a size class.

size	V	D	length	J	DNA	CDR3
few	TRBV10-3	-	15	TRBJ1-2	TGTGCCATCAGTGCCCCTACTCAGGGATACTATGGCTACACCTTC	CAISAPTQGYYGYTF
-	TRBV7-9	-	15	TRBJ2-2	TGTGCCAGCAGCCCCCCCGGGGACACCACAGAGTGGCTGTTTTTT	CASSPPGDTTEWLFF
few	TRBV10-3	-	16	TRBJ1-2	TGTGCCACCAGGTCGCCAACGAAAACGGGGGGGTACGGCTACACCTTC	CATRSPTKTGGYGYTF
few	TRBV2	TRBD1	13	TRBJ1-1	TGTGCCAGCAGAAGACAGGGACCCACTGAAGCTTTCTTT	CASRRQGPTEAFF
-	TRBV5-1	-	13	TRBJ2-3	TGCGCCAGCAGCTTGGGACAGAGGGATACGCAGTATTTT	CASSLGQRDTQYF
-	TRBV7-3	-	16	TRBJ2-1	TGTGCCAGCAGCTTGGAGCGGGCCCTGATGAACAATGAGCAGTTCTTC	CASSLERALMNNEQFF
few	TRBV9	-	14	TRBJ2-7	TGTGCCAGCAGCGTAGTTCCCGGGAACGACGAGCAGTACTTC	CASSVVPGNDEQYF
-	TRBV11-2	TRBD1	14	TRBJ2-7	TGTGCCAGCAGCCCGGGGACAGGGATGGGCGAGCAGTACTTC	CASSPGTGMGEQYF
-	TRBV5-1	TRBD2	18	TRBJ2-2	TGCGCCAGCAGCGTCCGAACAGCTAGCGGGAGGGCCTCCGGGGAGCTGTTTTTT	CASSVRTASGRASGELFF
many	TRBV7-9	TRBD2	16	TRBJ2-4	TGTGCCAGCAGCCTTGGCCCGGGACTAGCGGAAAACATTCAGTACTTC	CASSLGPGLAENIQYF
-	TRBV6-1	TRBD1	15	TRBJ2-1	TGTGCCAGCAGGGGACAGGGGGTAACCTACAATGAGCAGTTCTTC	CASRGQGVTYNEQFF
-	TRBV6-5	-	14	TRBJ2-3	TGTGCCAGCAGTTACTCTATTCGGGGAGAAACGCAGTATTTT	CASSYSIRGETQYF
many	TRBV5-6	TRBD1	14	TRBJ1-2	TGTGCCAGCAGCTTGGGGGACAGGACCCTTGGCTACACCTTC	CASSLGDRTLGYTF
-	TRBV28	-	14	TRBJ1-2	TGTGCCAGCAGGGGAACAGGGAGCGGCTATGGCTACACCTTC	CASRGTGSGYGYTF
few	TRBV5-1	-	13	TRBJ2-7	TGCGCCAGCAGCCATAGCGAGACCTACGAGCAGTACTTC	CASSHSETYEQYF
-	TRBV7-9	TRBD1	14	TRBJ1-6	TGTGCCAGCAGATCCGGGACAGTTAATTCACCCCTCCACTTT	CASRSGTVNSPLHF
many	TRBV7-3	-	15	TRBJ2-3	TGTGCCAGCAGCCAGACTAGGGCTAGCACAGATACGCAGTATTTT	CASSQTRASTDTQYF
-	TRBV6-1	-	15	TRBJ2-5	TGTGCCAGCAGCCCCCGGTACGGGGACCTAGAGACCCAGTACTTC	CASSPRYGDLETQYF
few	TRBV20-1	-	13	TRBJ2-7	TGCAGTGCTAGACCCTCTCAGGGCTACGAGCAGTACTTC	CSARPSQGYEQYF
few	TRBV7-3	TRBD2	16	TRBJ2-7	TGTGCCAGCAGCTTAACGTTTACTAGCGGGACCTACGAGCAGTACTTC	CASSLTFTSGTYEQYF
-	TRBV11-3	TRBD1	15	TRBJ1-6	TGTGCCAGCAGCGGCAGGACAGGGTCTAATTCACCCCTCCACTTT	CASSGRTGSNSPLHF
-	TRBV15	-	15	TRBJ2-5	TGTGCCACCAGCAGAGATAGTGCCCCACAAGAGACCCAGTACTTC	CATSRDSAPQETQYF
-	TRBV10-2	-	14	TRBJ2-5	TGCGCCAGCAGTGTCCTAAGTTGGGGGGAGACCCAGTACTTC	CASSVLSWGETQYF
-	TRBV28	TRBD2	15	TRBJ2-1	TGTGCCAGCAGTTTGGGTGGGAGGGCCAAAGGGGAGCAGTTCTTC	CASSLGGRAKGEQFF
many	TRBV27	-	16	TRBJ1-1	TGTGCCAGCAGTTCTCCCCGGCATCCAATGAACACTGAAGCTTTCTTT	CASSSPRHPMNTEAFF
-	TRBV20-1	TRBD1	14	TRBJ2-1	TGCAGTGCTGTCCCGGGACAGGGAGGGTACGAGCAGTTCTTC	CSAVPGQGGYEQFF
few	TRBV11-2	TRBD1	15	TRBJ2-5	TGTGCCAGCAGCGTGGGACAGACCCGCCAAGAGACCCAGTACTTC	CASSVGQTRQETQYF
-	TRBV5-1	TRBD2	15	TRBJ2-2	TGCGCCAGCATTCAGACAACTAGCGGGTCCGGGGAGCTGTTTTTT	CASIQTTSGSGELFF
few	TRBV10-3	TRBD2	13	TRBJ2-3	TGTGCCATCGGAGCGGGAGGGTCAGATACGCAGTATTTT	CAIGAGGSDTQYF
-	TRBV6-1	TRBD1	13	TRBJ2-4	TGTGCCACTTGGACAGGGGCCAAAAACATTCAGTACTTC	CATWTGAKNIQYF
-	TRBV20-1	-	13	TRBJ2-7	TGCAGTGCTAGAGAGGGCGGTCACAATGAGCAGTACTTC	CSAREGGHNEQYF
few	TRBV9	-	13	TRBJ1-2	TGTGCCAGCAGCGTAGACAGACGAGATGGCTACACCTTC	CASSVDRRDGYTF
few	TRBV28	TRBD1	15	TRBJ2-7	TGTGCCAGCAGGCCGGGACAGCAATTTTATTACGAGCAGTACTTC	CASRPGQQFYYEQYF
-	TRBV29-1	TRBD1	13	TRBJ2-7	TGCAGCGTTGAGGGACAGAAGGGATACGAGCAGTACTTC	CSVEGQKGYEQYF
once	TRBV20-1	TRBD1	12	TRBJ1-1	TGCAGTGCTAGTGGGACAGGCACTGAAGCTTTCTTT	CSASGTGTEAFF
many	TRBV3-1	-	12	TRBJ2-1	TGTGCCAGCAGCCAAGATCTTATTGAGCAGTTCTTC	CASSQDLIEQFF
-	TRBV20-1	TRBD2	16	TRBJ2-1	TGCAGTGCCGAGTTGGGGGGACTAGCGGATTACAATGAGCAGTTCTTC	CSAELGGLADYNEQFF
-	TRBV3-1	-	14	TRBJ1-1	TGTGCCAGCAGCCAAGGACGGGGTTGGACTGAAGCTTTCTTT	CASSQGRGWTEAFF
-	TRBV9	TRBD2	18	TRBJ2-3	TGTGCCAGCAGCCACCCCGGACTAGCGGGGGGGGGTACAGATACGCAGTATTTT	CASSHPGLAGGGTDTQYF
few	TRBV27	-	15	TRBJ2-7	TGTGCCAGCAGTTCAGCCGGGACACGCTCCTACGAGCAGTACTTC	CASSSAGTRSYEQYF
many	TRBV6-5	TRBD2	15	TRBJ2-7	TGTGCCAGCAGTTACTCGGCTAGCGGGGTCGGAGTGCAGTACTTC	CASSYSASGVGVQYF
many	TRBV6-5	TRBD2	15	TRBJ2-7	TGTGCCAGCAGTTATAGGACTGGCGGGAGCTACGAGCAGTACTTC	CASSYRTGGSYEQYF
few	TRBV7-9	TRBD2	16	TRBJ2-5	TGTGCCAGCAGCCGGACTAGCGGGAGGAGTAAGGAGACCCAGTACTTC	CASSRTSGRSKETQYF
-	TRBV3-1	-	13	TRBJ1-1	TGTGCCAGCAGCGCCAGTGCGGACACTGAAGCTTTCTTT	CASSASADTEAFF
many	TRBV2	TRBD1	14	TRBJ2-5	TGTGCCAGCAGGCGGACAGGGTCCCAAGAGACCCAGTACTTC	CASRRTGSQETQYF
few	TRBV7-9	TRBD1	18	TRBJ2-1	TGTGCCAGCAGCTCAATCTCAATTAGTGGGCCCAGGGGGAATGAGCAGTTCTTC	CASSSISISGPRGNEQFF
-	TRBV7-2	-	15	TRBJ1-5	TGTGCCAGCAGCTTAGTGGTGGGTTTGAATCAGCCCCAGCATTTT	CASSLVVGLNQPQHF
few	TRBV20-1	-	14	TRBJ2-2	TGCAGTGCTGGGGGACCTAGGGGGACCGGGGAGCTGTTTTTT	CSAGGPRGTGELFF
few	TRBV20-1	TRBD1	13	TRBJ1-4	TGCAGTGCCCATACAGGGGGCGGTGAAAAACTGTTTTTT	CSAHTGGGEKLFF
few	TRBV5-1	-	15	TRBJ1-5	TGCGCCAGCAGCTCATTCAGGGTCCCCACTCAGCCCCAGCATTTT	CASSSFRVPTQPQHF